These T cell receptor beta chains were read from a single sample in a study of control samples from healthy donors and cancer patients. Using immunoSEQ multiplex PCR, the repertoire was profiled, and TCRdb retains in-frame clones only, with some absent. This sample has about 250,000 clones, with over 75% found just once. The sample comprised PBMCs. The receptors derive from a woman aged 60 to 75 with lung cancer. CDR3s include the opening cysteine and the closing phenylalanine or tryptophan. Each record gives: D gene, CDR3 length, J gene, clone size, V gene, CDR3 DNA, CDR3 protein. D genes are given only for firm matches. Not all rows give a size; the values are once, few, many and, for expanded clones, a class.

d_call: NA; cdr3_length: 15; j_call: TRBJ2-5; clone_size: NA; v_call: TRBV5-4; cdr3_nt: TGTGCCAGCCACCTGACTTCGGGGGTCCAAGAGACCCAGTACTTC; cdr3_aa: CASHLTSGVQETQYF
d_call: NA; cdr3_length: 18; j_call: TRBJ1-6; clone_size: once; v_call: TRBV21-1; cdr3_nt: TGTGCCAGCAAGATCAGCGAGGGACAGGGGGCGAAAAATTCACCCCTCCACTTT; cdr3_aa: CASKISEGQGAKNSPLHF
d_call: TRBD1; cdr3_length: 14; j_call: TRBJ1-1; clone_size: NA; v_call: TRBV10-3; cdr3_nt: TGTGCCACCTCACAGGGGGCCCTCTTCACTGAAGCTTTCTTT; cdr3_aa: CATSQGALFTEAFF
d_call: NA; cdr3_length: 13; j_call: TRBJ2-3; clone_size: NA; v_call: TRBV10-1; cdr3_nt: TGCGCCAGCAGTGAGTCTGGGGGGTATACGCAGTATTTT; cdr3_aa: CASSESGGYTQYF
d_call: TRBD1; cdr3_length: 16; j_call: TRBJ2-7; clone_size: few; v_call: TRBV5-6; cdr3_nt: TGTGCCAGCAGCTTGAGAGGACAGGGGAAGACCTACGAGCAGTACTTC; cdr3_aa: CASSLRGQGKTYEQYF
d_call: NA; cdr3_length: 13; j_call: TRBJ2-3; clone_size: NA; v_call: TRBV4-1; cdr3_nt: TGCGCCAGCAGCCAAGATCCTGGAGATACGCAGTATTTT; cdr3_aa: CASSQDPGDTQYF
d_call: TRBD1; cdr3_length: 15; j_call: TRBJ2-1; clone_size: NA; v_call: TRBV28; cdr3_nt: TGTGCCAGCAGTTCGGGACAGGCTGGGCGACATGAGCAGTTCTTC; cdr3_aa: CASSSGQAGRHEQFF
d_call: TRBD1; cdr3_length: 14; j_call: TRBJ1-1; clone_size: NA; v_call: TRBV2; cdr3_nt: TGTGCCAGCAGGGAAACAGGGGGTAGGACTGAAGCTTTCTTT; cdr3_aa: CASRETGGRTEAFF
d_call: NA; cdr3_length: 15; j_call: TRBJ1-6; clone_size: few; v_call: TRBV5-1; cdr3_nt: TGCGCCAGCACCTACCTGGGGGGTTCCAATTCACCCCTCCACTTT; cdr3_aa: CASTYLGGSNSPLHF
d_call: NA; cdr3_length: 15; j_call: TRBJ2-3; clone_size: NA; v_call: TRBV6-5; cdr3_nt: TGTGCCAGCAGTTACGCGGGAATGGGGTCAGATACGCAGTATTTT; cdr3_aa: CASSYAGMGSDTQYF
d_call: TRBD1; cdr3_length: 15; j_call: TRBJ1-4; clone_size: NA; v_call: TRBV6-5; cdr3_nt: TGTGCCAGCAGGGCCGGACAGGCAACTAATGAAAAACTGTTTTTT; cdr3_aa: CASRAGQATNEKLFF
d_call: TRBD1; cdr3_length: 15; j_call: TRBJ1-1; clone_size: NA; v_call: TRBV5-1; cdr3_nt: TGCGCCAGCAGCTTCATGGACGACAGGGTAACTGAAGCTTTCTTT; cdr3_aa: CASSFMDDRVTEAFF
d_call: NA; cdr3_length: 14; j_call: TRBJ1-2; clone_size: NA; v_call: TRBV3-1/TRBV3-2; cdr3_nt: TGTGCCAGCAGCCCAGATCATGCCCGCGGAGGCTACACCTTC; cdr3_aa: CASSPDHARGGYTF
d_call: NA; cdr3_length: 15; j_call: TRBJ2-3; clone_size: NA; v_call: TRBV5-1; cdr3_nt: TGCGCCAGCAGCTTTCAGGGAAATTCGGGAGATACGCAGTATTTT; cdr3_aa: CASSFQGNSGDTQYF
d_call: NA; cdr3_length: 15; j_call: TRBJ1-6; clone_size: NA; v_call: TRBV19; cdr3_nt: TGTGCCAGTAGTACAACAACGGGTACCGATTCACCCCTCCACTTT; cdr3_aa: CASSTTTGTDSPLHF
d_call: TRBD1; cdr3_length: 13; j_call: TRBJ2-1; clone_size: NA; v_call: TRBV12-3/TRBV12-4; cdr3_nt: TGTGCCAGCTCGAGGGGGCACTACAATGAGCAGTTCTTC; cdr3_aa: CASSRGHYNEQFF
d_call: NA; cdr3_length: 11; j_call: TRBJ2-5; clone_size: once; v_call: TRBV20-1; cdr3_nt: TGCAGTGGGACAGTCCAAGAGACCCAGTACTTC; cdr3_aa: CSGTVQETQYF
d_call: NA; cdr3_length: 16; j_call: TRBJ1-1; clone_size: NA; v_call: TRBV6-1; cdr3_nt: TGTGCCAGCAGTGAATTGGCGATAGTAGCGAACACTGAAGCTTTCTTT; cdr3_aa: CASSELAIVANTEAFF
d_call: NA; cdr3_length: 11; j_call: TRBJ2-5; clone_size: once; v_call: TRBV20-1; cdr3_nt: TGCAGTGCACCGGCGTCGGGGACCCAGTACTTC; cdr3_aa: CSAPASGTQYF
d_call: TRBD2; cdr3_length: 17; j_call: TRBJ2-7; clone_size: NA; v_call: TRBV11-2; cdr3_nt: TGTGCCAGCAGCTTACTGGTAGCGGGAGGGAGTTTATACGAGCAGTACTTC; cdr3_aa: CASSLLVAGGSLYEQYF
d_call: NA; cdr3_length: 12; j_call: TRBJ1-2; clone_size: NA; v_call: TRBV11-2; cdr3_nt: TGTGCCAGCAGCTTAGAAGGCTCTGGCTACACCTTC; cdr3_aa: CASSLEGSGYTF
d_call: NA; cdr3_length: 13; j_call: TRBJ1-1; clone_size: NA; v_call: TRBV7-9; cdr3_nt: TGTGCCAGCAGCTTTACAGAGAACACTGAAGCTTTCTTT; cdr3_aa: CASSFTENTEAFF
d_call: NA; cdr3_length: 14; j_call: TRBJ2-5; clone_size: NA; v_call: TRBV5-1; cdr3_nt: TGCGCCAGCAGCCCAGGGGGGGCCGAAGAGACCCAGTACTTC; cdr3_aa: CASSPGGAEETQYF
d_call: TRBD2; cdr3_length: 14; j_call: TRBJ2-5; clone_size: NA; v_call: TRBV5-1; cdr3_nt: TGCGCCAGCAGCTTTAGCGGGGGGGAAGAGACCCAGTACTTC; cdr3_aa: CASSFSGGEETQYF
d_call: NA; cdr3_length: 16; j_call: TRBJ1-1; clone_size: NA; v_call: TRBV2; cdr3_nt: TGTGCCAGCAGTGAAAGGGGTACAGAGTTTAACACTGAAGCTTTCTTT; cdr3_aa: CASSERGTEFNTEAFF
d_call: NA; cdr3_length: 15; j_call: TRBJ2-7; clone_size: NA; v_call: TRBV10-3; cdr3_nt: TGTGCCATCAGTGAGTCGAGGGATGGGAGGAGGGAGCAGTACTTC; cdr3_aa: CAISESRDGRREQYF
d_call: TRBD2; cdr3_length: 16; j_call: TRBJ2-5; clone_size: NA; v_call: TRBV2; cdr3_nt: TGTGCCAGCAGTGAAGCCCTAGGCGGGGGGGGCGAGACCCAGTACTTC; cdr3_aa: CASSEALGGGGETQYF
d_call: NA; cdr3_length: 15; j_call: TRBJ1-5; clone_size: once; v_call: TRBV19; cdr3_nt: TGTGCCAGTAGTCCGGCCTTTGTTGGCAGTCAGCCCCAGCATTTT; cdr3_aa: CASSPAFVGSQPQHF
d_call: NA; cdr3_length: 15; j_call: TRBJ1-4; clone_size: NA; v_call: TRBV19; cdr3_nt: TGTGCCAGTAGCCTGCGGACAGCAACTAATGAAAAACTGTTTTTT; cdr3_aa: CASSLRTATNEKLFF
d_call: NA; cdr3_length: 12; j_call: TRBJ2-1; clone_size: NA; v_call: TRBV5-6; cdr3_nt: TGTGCCAGCAGCTTGCAGAACAATGAGCAGTTCTTC; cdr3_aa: CASSLQNNEQFF
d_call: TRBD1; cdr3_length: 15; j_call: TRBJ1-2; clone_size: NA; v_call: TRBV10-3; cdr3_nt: TGTGCCATCAGGAAGGGACAGGGGATCGGGTATGGCTACACCTTC; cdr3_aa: CAIRKGQGIGYGYTF
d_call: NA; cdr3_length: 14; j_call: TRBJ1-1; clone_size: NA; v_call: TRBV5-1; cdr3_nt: TGCGCCAGCAGCTTGGGGCAGGTGAACACTGAAGCTTTCTTT; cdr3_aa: CASSLGQVNTEAFF
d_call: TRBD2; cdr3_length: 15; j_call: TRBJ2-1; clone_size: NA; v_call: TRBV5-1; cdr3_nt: TGCGCCAGCAGCTTACTAGCGGGAGGAGACAATGAGCAGTTCTTC; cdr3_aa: CASSLLAGGDNEQFF
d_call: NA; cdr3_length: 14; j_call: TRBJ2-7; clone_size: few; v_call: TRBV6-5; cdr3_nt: TGTGCCAGCACCCCAGGTGGCAGGGCCCACGAGCAGTACTTC; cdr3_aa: CASTPGGRAHEQYF
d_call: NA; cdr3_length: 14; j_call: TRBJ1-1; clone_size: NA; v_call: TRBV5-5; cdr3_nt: TGTGCCAGCAGCTTTGACACATGGGGCACTGAAGCTTTCTTT; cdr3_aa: CASSFDTWGTEAFF
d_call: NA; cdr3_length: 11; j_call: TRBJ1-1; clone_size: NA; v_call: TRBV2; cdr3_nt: TGTGCCAGCCACTACGACACGGAAGCTTTCTTT; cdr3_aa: CASHYDTEAFF
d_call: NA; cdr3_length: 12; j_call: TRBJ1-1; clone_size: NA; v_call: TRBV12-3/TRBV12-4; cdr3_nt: TGTGCCAGCAGCCCCTTGGCCACTGAAGCTTTCTTT; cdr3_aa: CASSPLATEAFF
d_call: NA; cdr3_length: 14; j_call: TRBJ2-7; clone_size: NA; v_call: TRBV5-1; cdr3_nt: TGCGCCAGCAGCTTGTCCCTGACAGGCCAGCAGCAGTACTTC; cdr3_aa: CASSLSLTGQQQYF